This T cell receptor beta chain was recorded in a study of T cells in Graves' hyperthyroidism and ophthalmopathy. The V gene's germline CDR1 is LNHNV and CDR2 YYDKDF (reference sequence). The CDR3 contains 14 residues. Deletions cut 3 bases from V and 6 bases from J, with 12 bases between. TCR beta CDR3 sequences were amplified from RNA transcripts. The TCR CDR3 was amplified in a first-round RT-PCR using the HTBI primer set. TCRdb fed the multiplex PCR reads into MiXCR, producing one record per CDR3 protein. The table has some 490,000 distinct CDR3 sequences, less than 25% seen once; the top ten hold 45% to 50%. With regard to this clonotype: What it recognizes is unknown. Because it lacks the conserved phenylalanine or tryptophan at the end, this CDR3 is likely a read error.

Regarding the study as a whole: Ophthalmopathy got predicted by the model a median about 6.5 months before its onset.

The chain combines TRBV15 with TRBJ2-1, with D tentatively TRBD2 (6 bases). The sequence was obtained from a woman in her 70s with Graves' ophthalmopathy. Sequencing was performed on blood. CDR3 sequence (DNA): TGTGCCACCAGCAGGGGAGGAGTGGGCAATGAGCAGTTCCTC. Residues: CATSRGGVGNEQFL.